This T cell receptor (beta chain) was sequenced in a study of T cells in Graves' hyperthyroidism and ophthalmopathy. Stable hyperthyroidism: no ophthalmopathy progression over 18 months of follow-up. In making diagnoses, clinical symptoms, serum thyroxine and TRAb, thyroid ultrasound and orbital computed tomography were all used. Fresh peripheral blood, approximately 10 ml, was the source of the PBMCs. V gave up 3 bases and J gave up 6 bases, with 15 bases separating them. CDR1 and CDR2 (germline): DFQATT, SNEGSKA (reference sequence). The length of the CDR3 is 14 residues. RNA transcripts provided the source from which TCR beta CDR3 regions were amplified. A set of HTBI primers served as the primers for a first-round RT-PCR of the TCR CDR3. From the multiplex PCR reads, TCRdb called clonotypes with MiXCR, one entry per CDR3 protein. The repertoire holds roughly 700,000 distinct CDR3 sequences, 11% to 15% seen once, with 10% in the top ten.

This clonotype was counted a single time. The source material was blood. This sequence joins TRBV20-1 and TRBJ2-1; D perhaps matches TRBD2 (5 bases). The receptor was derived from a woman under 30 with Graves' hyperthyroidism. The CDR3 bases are TGCAGTGCTAGTTCCCTAGTAGAGGGCAATGAGCAGTTCTTC. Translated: CSASSLVEGNEQFF.